A selection of T cell receptor beta chains follows, all from one sample in a study of cytomegalovirus exposure and HLA in healthy donors. Libraries were prepared by immunoSEQ multiplex PCR; TCRdb keeps only in-frame clonotypes and omits some of them. Counted here are 85,000 to 90,000 clones, 85% occurring once; the ten biggest clones make up about 7.2%. The sample comprised PBMCs. These receptors all come from a man in his forties in good health and CMV-seropositive. Both conserved end residues are part of each CDR3. The order of the fields is CDR3 DNA, CDR3 protein, V gene, J gene, D gene, clone size. D genes are given only for firm matches. Clone size is shown for a subset of rows, as once, few, many or a class of expanded clone.

DNA: TGCGCCAGCAGCTTGGTCGTCGGGGGGGTGGGCGAGCAGTACTTC; CDR3: CASSLVVGGVGEQYF; V: TRBV5-1; J: TRBJ2-7; D: TRBD2; size: NA
DNA: TGTGCCAGCAGCCAGAAATCCCCAGGGAATTCCTACGAGCAGTACTTC; CDR3: CASSQKSPGNSYEQYF; V: TRBV16; J: TRBJ2-7; D: NA; size: NA
DNA: TGTGCCAGCAGTCCAGCGGGAGGGCCGGGAGATACGCAGTATTTT; CDR3: CASSPAGGPGDTQYF; V: TRBV28; J: TRBJ2-3; D: TRBD2; size: NA
DNA: TGTGCCAGTAGTCAGGACAGACGCAATCAGCCCCAGCATTTT; CDR3: CASSQDRRNQPQHF; V: TRBV19; J: TRBJ1-5; D: NA; size: NA
DNA: TGCGCCAGCTCCCCTACAGGGACCTACGAGCAGTACTTC; CDR3: CASSPTGTYEQYF; V: TRBV10-2; J: TRBJ2-7; D: NA; size: NA
DNA: TGTGCCAGCAGCCCCTTGCGGCTAGCTAGCACAGATACGCAGTATTTT; CDR3: CASSPLRLASTDTQYF; V: TRBV5-5; J: TRBJ2-3; D: NA; size: NA
DNA: TGTGCCAGCACGGCGAGTACTAGCGGGACCGGGGAGCTGTTTTTT; CDR3: CASTASTSGTGELFF; V: TRBV2; J: TRBJ2-2; D: TRBD2; size: NA
DNA: TGTGCCAGCAGCTTTTTAACATCCCTTTTGAACAGGGGGCGAGGCGAGCAGTACTTC; CDR3: CASSFLTSLLNRGRGEQYF; V: TRBV7-3; J: TRBJ2-7; D: TRBD1; size: NA
DNA: TGTGCCAGCAGTGACTTACTCGGGGAAAAGGGTAATAATTCACCCCTCCACTTT; CDR3: CASSDLLGEKGNNSPLHF; V: TRBV6-4; J: TRBJ1-6; D: NA; size: NA
DNA: TGCGCCAGCAGCTTGGGGCAGGGTACTGGCGAGCAGTACTTC; CDR3: CASSLGQGTGEQYF; V: TRBV5-1; J: TRBJ2-7; D: NA; size: NA
DNA: TGCAGCCCACAGACCGGGACTAGGCATCGGGGGCAGTTCTTC; CDR3: CSPQTGTRHRGQFF; V: TRBV29-1; J: TRBJ2-1; D: TRBD2; size: NA
DNA: TGTGCCAGCAGCCCCGGAGGGGGGGCGAAGCAGTACTTC; CDR3: CASSPGGGAKQYF; V: TRBV6-5; J: TRBJ2-7; D: NA; size: NA
DNA: TGTGCCAGCAGTGTCTCCCTAGCGAGGCAAGAGACCCAGTACTTC; CDR3: CASSVSLARQETQYF; V: TRBV27; J: TRBJ2-5; D: NA; size: NA
DNA: TGTGCCAGCAGTCTGGCCCAAGACAGGTTAATTTCCTACGAGCAGTACTTC; CDR3: CASSLAQDRLISYEQYF; V: TRBV27; J: TRBJ2-7; D: NA; size: NA
DNA: TGTGCCAGCAGCTTTAGTAGCAATCAGCCCCAGCATTTT; CDR3: CASSFSSNQPQHF; V: TRBV7-3; J: TRBJ1-5; D: NA; size: NA
DNA: TGTGCCAGTAGTATTGGAGGGATATCCTATGGCCACACCTTC; CDR3: CASSIGGISYGHTF; V: TRBV19; J: TRBJ1-2; D: NA; size: NA
DNA: TGTGCCAGCAGTATAAACCCCACAGGGGCTTGTGGCTACACCTTC; CDR3: CASSINPTGACGYTF; V: TRBV27; J: TRBJ1-2; D: TRBD1; size: once
DNA: TGTGCCAGCAGCTCCCTGACAGGGGATAATTCACCCCTCCACTTT; CDR3: CASSSLTGDNSPLHF; V: TRBV11-3; J: TRBJ1-6; D: TRBD1; size: few
DNA: TGTGCCAGCAGTACAGGGACAGGGGGTAGCAATCAGCCCCAGCATTTT; CDR3: CASSTGTGGSNQPQHF; V: TRBV2; J: TRBJ1-5; D: TRBD1; size: NA
DNA: TGTGCCAGCAAGGAGTGGGAGCTCGGGGAGCTGTTTTTT; CDR3: CASKEWELGELFF; V: TRBV6-1; J: TRBJ2-2; D: NA; size: NA
DNA: TGCAGCGTTCCAGGGTGGAGGAACACTGAAGCTTTCTTT; CDR3: CSVPGWRNTEAFF; V: TRBV29-1; J: TRBJ1-1; D: NA; size: once
DNA: TGTGCCAGCAGCCCCGGGACACCTGGAAACACCATATATTTT; CDR3: CASSPGTPGNTIYF; V: TRBV5-4; J: TRBJ1-3; D: NA; size: NA
DNA: TGTGCCAGTAGTCCCCGACAGATCAATCAGCCCCAGCATTTT; CDR3: CASSPRQINQPQHF; V: TRBV19; J: TRBJ1-5; D: NA; size: NA
DNA: TGTGCCAGCAGTAACCCCGGGACAGGACAAACCGGGGAGCTGTTTTTT; CDR3: CASSNPGTGQTGELFF; V: TRBV11-2; J: TRBJ2-2; D: TRBD1; size: once
DNA: TGTGCCAGTAGTTTCCGGACAGGAATTGAGCAGTACTTC; CDR3: CASSFRTGIEQYF; V: TRBV19; J: TRBJ2-7; D: TRBD1; size: once
DNA: TGTGCCAGCAGTGAACAGGTATCCGATTCACCCCTCCACTTT; CDR3: CASSEQVSDSPLHF; V: TRBV6-1; J: TRBJ1-6; D: NA; size: NA
DNA: TGCGCCAGCAGCCAACAAAGACTAGCGGGGGCATACAATGAGCAGTTCTTC; CDR3: CASSQQRLAGAYNEQFF; V: TRBV4-1; J: TRBJ2-1; D: TRBD2; size: NA
DNA: TGTGCCAGCAGCCGACAGATGAACACTGAAGCTTTCTTT; CDR3: CASSRQMNTEAFF; V: TRBV7-3; J: TRBJ1-1; D: NA; size: NA
DNA: TGTGCCAGTAATGGGGGAACAGGGACGACACATCAGCCCCAGCATTTT; CDR3: CASNGGTGTTHQPQHF; V: TRBV19; J: TRBJ1-5; D: NA; size: NA
DNA: TGTGCCAGCAGCTCACCTCAGGGGGCTTCCTATAATTCACCCCTCCACTTT; CDR3: CASSSPQGASYNSPLHF; V: TRBV7-8; J: TRBJ1-6; D: TRBD1; size: NA
DNA: TGCGCCAGCAGCTCCCGGGGGACAGGGGACAATGAGCAGTTCTTC; CDR3: CASSSRGTGDNEQFF; V: TRBV5-1; J: TRBJ2-1; D: TRBD1; size: NA
DNA: TGTGCCAGCAGCTTCTTCGGGACAGAGACAACAGATACGCAGTATTTT; CDR3: CASSFFGTETTDTQYF; V: TRBV11-3; J: TRBJ2-3; D: TRBD1; size: NA
DNA: TGTGCCAGCTCACTCGGACAGGGTAATCAGCCCCAGCATTTT; CDR3: CASSLGQGNQPQHF; V: TRBV18; J: TRBJ1-5; D: TRBD1; size: NA
DNA: TGTGCCAGCAGTTACGTGGAGGGGCAGGGGCAGTACTTC; CDR3: CASSYVEGQGQYF; V: TRBV6-6; J: TRBJ2-7; D: NA; size: NA
DNA: TGTGCCAGCAGCTTAGAAGGGAGCCTGAACACTGAAGCTTTCTTT; CDR3: CASSLEGSLNTEAFF; V: TRBV7-2; J: TRBJ1-1; D: NA; size: NA
DNA: TGTGCCAGCAGCCAAGATAGGACAGTTCGCACAGATACGCAGTATTTT; CDR3: CASSQDRTVRTDTQYF; V: TRBV4-2; J: TRBJ2-3; D: NA; size: NA
DNA: TGTGCCAGCAGCTGTACCTCGGAGGCCGGGACACCCAGAGAGCAGTTCTTC; CDR3: CASSCTSEAGTPREQFF; V: TRBV7-3; J: TRBJ2-1; D: NA; size: few
DNA: TGCGCCAGCAGCCGAGAACAGGGTTTCAATGAGCAGTTCTTC; CDR3: CASSREQGFNEQFF; V: TRBV5-1; J: TRBJ2-1; D: NA; size: NA
DNA: TGTGCCAGTAGATCTGGGGCGGACAAGACCCAGTACTTC; CDR3: CASRSGADKTQYF; V: TRBV19; J: TRBJ2-5; D: NA; size: NA
DNA: TGCGCCAGCAGCTTGGGAGAGCGGGGTATCCAAGAGACCCAGTACTTC; CDR3: CASSLGERGIQETQYF; V: TRBV5-1; J: TRBJ2-5; D: TRBD2; size: NA
DNA: TGTGCCAGCAGTTCCCGAGGACACCCCTTTAACGGCCAGCATTTT; CDR3: CASSSRGHPFNGQHF; V: TRBV27; J: TRBJ1-5; D: NA; size: few
DNA: TGCGCCAGCAGCTTAGGGGGACAGGGGGCTGAGACCCAGTACTTC; CDR3: CASSLGGQGAETQYF; V: TRBV5-1; J: TRBJ2-5; D: TRBD1; size: once
DNA: TGCGCCAGCAGCTTGGGTGCGGCTACGATAAGCTACACCTTC; CDR3: CASSLGAATISYTF; V: TRBV5-1; J: TRBJ1-2; D: NA; size: NA
DNA: TGCAGCGTTGGACTGAATGAAGCTTTCTTT; CDR3: CSVGLNEAFF; V: TRBV29-1; J: TRBJ1-1; D: NA; size: NA
DNA: TGTGCCATCAGTGAAATGTGGGGGGACAATGAGCAGTTCTTC; CDR3: CAISEMWGDNEQFF; V: TRBV10-3; J: TRBJ2-1; D: NA; size: NA
DNA: TGTGCTAGTGGACTCGGGACAAACCAAGAGACCCAGTACTTC; CDR3: CASGLGTNQETQYF; V: TRBV12-5; J: TRBJ2-5; D: NA; size: NA
DNA: TGTGCCAGCAGTGCAGGCAACTATGGCTACACCTTC; CDR3: CASSAGNYGYTF; V: TRBV2; J: TRBJ1-2; D: NA; size: NA
DNA: TGTGCCAGCAGCCCGGGGGTAGCAGGCGAGCAGTACTTC; CDR3: CASSPGVAGEQYF; V: TRBV6-4; J: TRBJ2-7; D: NA; size: NA
DNA: TGCGCCAGCAGCTTGTCATCTGGGGCCTATGGCTACACCTTC; CDR3: CASSLSSGAYGYTF; V: TRBV5-1; J: TRBJ1-2; D: NA; size: NA
DNA: TGTGCCAGCAGCGTAGTAACTGGTGCTGAAGCTTTCTTT; CDR3: CASSVVTGAEAFF; V: TRBV9; J: TRBJ1-1; D: NA; size: NA
DNA: TGTGCCAGCAGCATCACCGGGACAGGGTGGTCGCTCTCCTACGAGCAGTACTTC; CDR3: CASSITGTGWSLSYEQYF; V: TRBV7-9; J: TRBJ2-7; D: TRBD1; size: NA